A single T cell receptor beta chain is shown here with its context. The antigen remains unidentified. This record belongs to a study of graft-versus-host responses after intestinal transplantation. The V gene's germline CDR1 is MNHNS and CDR2 SASEGT. The CDR3 covers 18 residues. Between the trimmed V and J ends, which lost 2 bases and 3 bases, there was a span of 20 bases. The protocol was immunoSEQ multiplex PCR, while the TCRdb copy is restricted to in-frame clones and leaves out a portion. The table has about 90,000 clones, about 91% seen once. Study-wide results and limits: The study associated peak circulating GvH clone levels with early post-transplant HvG declines.

The clonotype originates from a human donor who received an intestinal transplant. The V call is TRBV6-1, the J call TRBJ2-1; a weak D match, TRBD2 (7 bases). The sample here was unstimulated CD8+ T cells sorted from spleen or lymph node cells, taken before intestinal transplant. The DNA of the CDR3 is TGTGCCAGCAGTGAAATCCCCACCCGGGGGGCGGTCTACAATGAGCAGTTCTTC. Its translation: CASSEIPTRGAVYNEQFF.